The source of this T cell receptor (beta chain) is a study of blood T cell repertoires in COVID-19. Study summary: PBMCs, B-cell-depleted T cells, or T cells were the source of the cDNA or gDNA that made up the material.

Original data processing: Reference gene primers were amplified, and this amplification served to estimate nucleated cell counts. Sequenced by immunoSEQ multiplex PCR; TCRdb stores in-frame clones only, minus some. V and J calls and clone size come straight from that table; D and trimming were deduced from the DNA. Altogether some 170,000 clones are present, 65% to 85% being singletons, with the ten largest covering around 7%. The germline V gene has CDR1 SGHVS and CDR2 FNYEAQ. The CDR3 runs to 13 residues. V lost 0 bases to trimming and J lost 6 bases, with 9 bases between them. The source of this sequence is a woman aged 40 to 50 with COVID-19, enrolled during active disease. The chain links TRBV7-6 to TRBJ2-7, with D perhaps TRBD2 (6 bases). Source material: peripheral blood. CDR3 loop: CASSLAKAGEQYF. The CDR3 coding sequence is TGTGCCAGCAGCTTAGCTAAAGCGGGCGAGCAGTACTTC.